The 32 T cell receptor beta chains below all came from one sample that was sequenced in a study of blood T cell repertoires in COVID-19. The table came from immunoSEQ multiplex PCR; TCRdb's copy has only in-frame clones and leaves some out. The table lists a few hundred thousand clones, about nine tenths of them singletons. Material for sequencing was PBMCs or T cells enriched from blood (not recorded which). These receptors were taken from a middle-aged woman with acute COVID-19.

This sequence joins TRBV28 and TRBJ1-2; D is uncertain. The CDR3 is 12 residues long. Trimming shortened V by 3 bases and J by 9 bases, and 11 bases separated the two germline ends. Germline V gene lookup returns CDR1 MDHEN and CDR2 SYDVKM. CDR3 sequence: CASSLPGKSYTF. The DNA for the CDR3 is TGTGCCAGCAGTTTGCCGGGAAAGAGCTACACCTTC.

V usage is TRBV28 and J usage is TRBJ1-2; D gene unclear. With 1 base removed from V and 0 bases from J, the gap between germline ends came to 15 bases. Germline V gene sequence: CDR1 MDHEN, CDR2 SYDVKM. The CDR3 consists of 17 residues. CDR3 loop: CASSLFQLADANYGYTF. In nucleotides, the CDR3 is TGTGCCAGCAGTTTATTCCAGTTGGCGGATGCTAACTATGGCTACACCTTC.

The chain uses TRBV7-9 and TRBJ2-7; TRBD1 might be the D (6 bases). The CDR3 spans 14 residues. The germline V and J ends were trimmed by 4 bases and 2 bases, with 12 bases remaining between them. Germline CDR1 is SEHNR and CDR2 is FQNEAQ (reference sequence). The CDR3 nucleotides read TGTGCCAGCAGCTCCCGGACAGCGACCTACGAGCAGTACTTC. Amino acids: CASSSRTATYEQYF.

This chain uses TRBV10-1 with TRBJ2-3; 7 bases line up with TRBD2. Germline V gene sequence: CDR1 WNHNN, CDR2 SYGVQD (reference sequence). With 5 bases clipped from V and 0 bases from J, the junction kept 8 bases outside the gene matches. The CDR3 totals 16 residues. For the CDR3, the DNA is TGCGCCAGCAGTCCCACTCTAGCGGCTAGCACAGATACGCAGTATTTT. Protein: CASSPTLAASTDTQYF.

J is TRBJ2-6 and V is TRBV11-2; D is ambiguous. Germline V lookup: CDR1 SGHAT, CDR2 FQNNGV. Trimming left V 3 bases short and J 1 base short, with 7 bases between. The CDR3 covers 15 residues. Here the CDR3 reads CASSLLLSGANVLTF. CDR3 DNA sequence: TGTGCCAGCAGCTTGCTCCTATCTGGGGCCAACGTCCTGACTTTC.

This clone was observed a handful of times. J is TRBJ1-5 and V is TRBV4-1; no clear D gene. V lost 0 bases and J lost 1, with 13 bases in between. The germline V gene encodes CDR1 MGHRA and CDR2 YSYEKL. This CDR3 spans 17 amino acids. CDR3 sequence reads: CASSQEAQALSNQPQHF. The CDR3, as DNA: TGCGCCAGCAGCCAAGAGGCCCAGGCTTTAAGCAATCAGCCCCAGCATTTT.

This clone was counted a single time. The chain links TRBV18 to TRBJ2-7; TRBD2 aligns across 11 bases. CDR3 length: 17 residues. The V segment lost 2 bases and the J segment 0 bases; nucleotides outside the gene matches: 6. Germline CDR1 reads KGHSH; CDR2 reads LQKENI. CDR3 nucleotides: TGTGCCAGCTCACCAACTAGCGGGGGAATTAGCTCCTACGAGCAGTACTTC. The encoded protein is CASSPTSGGISSYEQYF.

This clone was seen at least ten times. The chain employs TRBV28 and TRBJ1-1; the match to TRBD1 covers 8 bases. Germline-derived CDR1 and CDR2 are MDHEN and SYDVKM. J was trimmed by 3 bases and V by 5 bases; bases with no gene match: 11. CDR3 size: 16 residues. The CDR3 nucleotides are TGTGCCAGCAGTAGAAGACAGGGGCCTCGGTACACTGAAGCTTTCTTT. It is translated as CASSRRQGPRYTEAFF.

The CDR3 protein is CASSSDSREQYF. The CDR3 DNA is TGTGCCAGCAGTTCGGACAGCCGCGAGCAGTACTTC. V usage is TRBV5-5 and J usage is TRBJ2-7; weak D call: TRBD1 (6 bases). Trimming removed 5 bases from V and 6 bases from J, with 12 bases in between. CDR1 and CDR2 (germline): SGHKS, YYEKEE (reference sequence). The CDR3 is 12 amino acids.

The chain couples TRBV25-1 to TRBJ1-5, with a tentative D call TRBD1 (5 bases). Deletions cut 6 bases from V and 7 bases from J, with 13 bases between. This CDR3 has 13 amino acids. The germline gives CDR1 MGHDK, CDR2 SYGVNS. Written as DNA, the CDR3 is TGTGCCAGCAGCGTGGGAGGGACGCAGCCCCAGCATTTT. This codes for CASSVGGTQPQHF.

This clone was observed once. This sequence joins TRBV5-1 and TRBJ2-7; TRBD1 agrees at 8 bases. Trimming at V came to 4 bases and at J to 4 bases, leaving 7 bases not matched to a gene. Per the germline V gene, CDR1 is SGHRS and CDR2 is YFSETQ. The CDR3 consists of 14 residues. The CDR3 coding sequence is TGCGCCAGCAGCGCGTTGACAGGGGCGTACGAGCAGTACTTC. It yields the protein CASSALTGAYEQYF.

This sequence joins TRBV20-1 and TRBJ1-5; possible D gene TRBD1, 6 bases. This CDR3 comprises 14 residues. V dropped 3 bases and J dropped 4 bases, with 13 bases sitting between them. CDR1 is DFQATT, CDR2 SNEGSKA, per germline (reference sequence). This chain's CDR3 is CSASEGHMNQPQHF. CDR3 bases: TGCAGTGCTAGTGAGGGACACATGAATCAGCCCCAGCATTTT.

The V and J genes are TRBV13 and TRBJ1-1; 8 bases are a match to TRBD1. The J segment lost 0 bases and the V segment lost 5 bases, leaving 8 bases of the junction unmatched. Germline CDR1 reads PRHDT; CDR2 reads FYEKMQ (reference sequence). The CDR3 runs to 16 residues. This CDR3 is CASSPGTGGMNTEAFF. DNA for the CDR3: TGTGCCAGCAGCCCCGGGACAGGCGGAATGAACACTGAAGCTTTCTTT.

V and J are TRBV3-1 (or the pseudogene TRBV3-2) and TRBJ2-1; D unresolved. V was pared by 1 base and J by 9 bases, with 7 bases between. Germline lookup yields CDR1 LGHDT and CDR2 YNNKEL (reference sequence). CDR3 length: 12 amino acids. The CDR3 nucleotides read TGTGCCAGCAGCCAAGTTACGCGTGAGCAGTTCTTC. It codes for CASSQVTREQFF.

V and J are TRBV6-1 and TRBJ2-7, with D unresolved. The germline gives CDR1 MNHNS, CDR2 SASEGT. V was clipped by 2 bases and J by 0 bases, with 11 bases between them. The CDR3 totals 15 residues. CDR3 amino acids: CASSERPGSSYEQYV. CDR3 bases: TGTGCCAGCAGTGAACGCCCAGGCAGCTCCTACGAGCAGTACGTC.

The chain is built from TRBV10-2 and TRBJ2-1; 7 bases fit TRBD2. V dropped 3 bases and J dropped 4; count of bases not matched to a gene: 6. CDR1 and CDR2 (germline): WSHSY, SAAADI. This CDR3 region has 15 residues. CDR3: CASSDGREWYNEQFF. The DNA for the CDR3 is TGCGCCAGCAGTGACGGGCGGGAGTGGTACAATGAGCAGTTCTTC.

CDR3 sequence reads: CARQGASSTDTQYF. The CDR3 bases are TGTGCCAGACAGGGGGCCAGTAGCACAGATACGCAGTATTTT. The V and J genes are TRBV30 and TRBJ2-3, with 10 bases that match TRBD1. V lost 8 bases and J lost 0; bases outside the gene matches: 5. CDR1 and CDR2 from the germline V gene are GTSNPN and SVGIG (reference sequence). The CDR3 extends over 14 amino acids.

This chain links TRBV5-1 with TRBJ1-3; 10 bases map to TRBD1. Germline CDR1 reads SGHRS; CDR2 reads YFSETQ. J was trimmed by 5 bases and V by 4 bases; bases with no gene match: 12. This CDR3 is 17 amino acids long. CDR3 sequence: CASSHGDRGLYRNTIYF. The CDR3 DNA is TGCGCCAGCAGCCATGGCGACAGGGGGCTTTATCGAAACACCATATATTTT.

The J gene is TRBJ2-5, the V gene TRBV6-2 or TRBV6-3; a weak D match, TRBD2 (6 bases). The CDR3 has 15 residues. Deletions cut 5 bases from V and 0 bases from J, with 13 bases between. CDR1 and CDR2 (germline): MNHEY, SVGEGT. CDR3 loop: CASSTLRDYQETQYF. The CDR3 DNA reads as TGTGCCAGCAGTACCCTCAGGGACTACCAAGAGACCCAGTACTTC.

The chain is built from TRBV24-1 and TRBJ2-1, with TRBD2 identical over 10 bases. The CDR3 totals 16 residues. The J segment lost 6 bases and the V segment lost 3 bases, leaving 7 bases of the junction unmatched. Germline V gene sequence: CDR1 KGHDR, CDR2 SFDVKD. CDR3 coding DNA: TGTGCCACCAGTGATCCTAGCGGGAGTAGGCCCAATGAGCAGTTCTTC. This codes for CATSDPSGSRPNEQFF.

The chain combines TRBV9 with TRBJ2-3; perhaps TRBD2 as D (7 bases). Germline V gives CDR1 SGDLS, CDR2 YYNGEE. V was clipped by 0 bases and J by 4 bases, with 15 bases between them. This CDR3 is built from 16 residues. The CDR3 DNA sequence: TGTGCCAGCAGCGTAGTAGGGGGAGGGCCCTCAGATACGCAGTATTTT. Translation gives CASSVVGGGPSDTQYF.

DNA for the CDR3: TGCGCCAGCAGTGAGTCTCCTAGCGGGAGTTTTTTGTACGTC. Translating gives CASSESPSGSFLYV. V gene TRBV10-1 combines with J gene TRBJ2-7; 10 nucleotides agree with TRBD2. The J segment lost 12 bases and the V segment lost 0 bases, leaving 8 bases of the junction unmatched. The CDR3 length is 14 residues. In germline, CDR1 is WNHNN, CDR2 SYGVQD (reference sequence).

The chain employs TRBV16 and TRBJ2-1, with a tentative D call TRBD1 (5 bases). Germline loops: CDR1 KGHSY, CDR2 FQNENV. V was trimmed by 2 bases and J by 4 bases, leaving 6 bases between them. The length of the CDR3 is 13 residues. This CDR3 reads CASSQQGYNEQFF. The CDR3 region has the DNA TGTGCCAGCAGCCAACAGGGTTACAATGAGCAGTTCTTC.

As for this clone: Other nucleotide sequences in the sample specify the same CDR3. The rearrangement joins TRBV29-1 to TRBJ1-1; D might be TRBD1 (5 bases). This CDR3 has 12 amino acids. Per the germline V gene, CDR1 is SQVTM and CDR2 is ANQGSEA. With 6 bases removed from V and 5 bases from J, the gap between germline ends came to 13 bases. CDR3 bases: TGCAGCGTGGGACCGGGAGGGACTGAAGCTTTCTTT. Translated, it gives CSVGPGGTEAFF.

This CDR3 reads CASSSGGNGYNEQFF. The CDR3 nucleotides read TGTGCCAGCAGTTCAGGGGGGAACGGGTACAATGAGCAGTTCTTC. The genes are TRBV6-9 and TRBJ2-1, with a tentative D call TRBD1 (7 bases). Germline V gene sequence: CDR1 MNHGY, CDR2 SVAAGI. The CDR3 extends over 15 amino acids. Trimming pared 4 bases from V and 4 bases from J, leaving 14 bases between.

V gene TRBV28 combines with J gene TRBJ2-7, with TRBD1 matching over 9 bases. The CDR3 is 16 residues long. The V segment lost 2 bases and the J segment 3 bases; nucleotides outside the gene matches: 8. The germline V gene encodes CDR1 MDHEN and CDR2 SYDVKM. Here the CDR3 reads CASSLGIGTGNYEQYF. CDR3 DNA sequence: TGTGCCAGCAGTTTAGGGATCGGGACAGGGAACTACGAGCAGTACTTC.

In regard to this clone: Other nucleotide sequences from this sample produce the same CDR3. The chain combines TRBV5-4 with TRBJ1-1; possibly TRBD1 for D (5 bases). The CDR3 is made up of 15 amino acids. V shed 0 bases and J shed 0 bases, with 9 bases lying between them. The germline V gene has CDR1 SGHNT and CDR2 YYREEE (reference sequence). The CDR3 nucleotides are TGTGCCAGCAGCTTGGCTGGGGGGATGAACACTGAAGCTTTCTTT. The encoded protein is CASSLAGGMNTEAFF.

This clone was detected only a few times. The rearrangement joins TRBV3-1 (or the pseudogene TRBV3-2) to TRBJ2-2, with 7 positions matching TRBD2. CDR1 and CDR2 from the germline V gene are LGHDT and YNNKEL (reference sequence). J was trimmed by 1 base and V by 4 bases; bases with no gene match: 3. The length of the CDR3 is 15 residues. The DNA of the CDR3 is TGTGCCAGCAGCCGGGAGGGAGTGAACACCGGGGAGCTGTTTTTT. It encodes CASSREGVNTGELFF.

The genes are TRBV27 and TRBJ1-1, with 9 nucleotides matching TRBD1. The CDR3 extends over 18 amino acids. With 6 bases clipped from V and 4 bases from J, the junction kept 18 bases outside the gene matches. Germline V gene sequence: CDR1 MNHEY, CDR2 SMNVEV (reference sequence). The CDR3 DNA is TGTGCCAGCAGCTTACAAACGACACCGGGACAGGGTCCCACTGAAGCTTTCTTT. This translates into CASSLQTTPGQGPTEAFF.

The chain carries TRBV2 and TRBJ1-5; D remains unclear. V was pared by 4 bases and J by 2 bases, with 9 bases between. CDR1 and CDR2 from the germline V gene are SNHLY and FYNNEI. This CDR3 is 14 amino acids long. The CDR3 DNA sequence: TGTGCCAGCAGTGTTACAGATCGCAATCAGCCCCAGCATTTT. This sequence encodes CASSVTDRNQPQHF.

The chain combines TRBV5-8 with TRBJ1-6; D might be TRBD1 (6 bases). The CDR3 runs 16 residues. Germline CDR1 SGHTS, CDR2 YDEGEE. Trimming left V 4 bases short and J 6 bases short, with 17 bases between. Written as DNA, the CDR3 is TGTGCCAGCAGCCCGGCGGTCAGGACAGTTAATTCACCCCTCCACTTT. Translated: CASSPAVRTVNSPLHF. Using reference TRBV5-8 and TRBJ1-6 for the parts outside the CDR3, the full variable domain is EAGVTQSPTHLIKTRGQQATLRCSPISGHTSVYWYQQALGLGLQFLLWYDEGEERNRGNFPPRFSGRQFPNYSSELNVNALELEDSALYLCASSPAVRTVNSPLHFGNGTRLTVT.

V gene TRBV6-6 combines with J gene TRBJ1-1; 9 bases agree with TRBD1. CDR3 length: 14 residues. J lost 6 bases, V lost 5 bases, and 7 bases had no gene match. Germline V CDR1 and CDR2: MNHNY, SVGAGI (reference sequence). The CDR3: CASSLTGGVPEAFF. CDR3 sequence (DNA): TGTGCCAGCAGTCTCACAGGGGGCGTTCCTGAAGCTTTCTTT.